The TCR beta chain under discussion was sequenced for a study of blood T cell repertoires in COVID-19. About the research overall: COVID-19 samples, acute and convalescent, were from the United States, Italy and Spain.

Original handling: Using reference gene primer amplification, nucleated cell counts were estimated. Using immunoSEQ multiplex PCR, the repertoire was profiled, and TCRdb retains in-frame clones only, with some absent. V and J calls and clone size are as listed in that table; D and trimming were resolved from the DNA. The sample lists about 340,000 clones; 88% were seen once. While infection was still active, Seattle patients were enrolled and then followed longitudinally. Sequencing was performed on peripheral blood. The TCR originated in a woman in her seventies with COVID-19, enrolled during active disease.

CDR3 bases: TGTGCCAGCAGTTACTCCCTTAGCGGGGGCCGTGGGGATACGCAGTATTTT. Its protein product is CASSYSLSGGRGDTQYF. The rearrangement joins TRBV28 to TRBJ2-3; TRBD2 matches 9 bases. Germline assignment: CDR1 MDHEN and CDR2 SYDVKM. V was clipped by 4 bases and J by 6 bases; unmatched bases: 14. CDR3 length equals 17 residues.